The clone carrying this T cell receptor (beta chain) was seen at least ten times. The antigen is not known. This entry comes from a study of shared clonotypes between healthy human individuals. Some clones are missing from TCRdb's copy, which holds only in-frame ones; the method was immunoSEQ multiplex PCR. Counted here are 980,000 or so clones, 70% to 85% occurring once; the ten biggest clones make up approximately 1.5%. The V gene lost 1 base and the J gene lost 2 bases, with 18 bases spanning the gap. Germline-derived CDR1 and CDR2 are LNHDA and SQIVND (reference sequence). There are 18 residues in the CDR3. Whole-study results and caveats: The four-donor shared clonotypes exceeded non-shared clonotypes in generation probability, with non-shared ones scoring lower.

This TCR derives from a man aged 18 to 30 in good health. Sequenced material: memory CD4+ T cells sorted from blood. Subset denoted: CD45RA-negative fraction. The genes are TRBV19 and TRBJ1-5; possibly TRBD1 for D (6 bases). CDR3 residues: CASSIGAGPGAGNQPQHF. For the CDR3, the DNA is TGTGCCAGTAGTATAGGCGCGGGACCAGGGGCTGGCAATCAGCCCCAGCATTTT.